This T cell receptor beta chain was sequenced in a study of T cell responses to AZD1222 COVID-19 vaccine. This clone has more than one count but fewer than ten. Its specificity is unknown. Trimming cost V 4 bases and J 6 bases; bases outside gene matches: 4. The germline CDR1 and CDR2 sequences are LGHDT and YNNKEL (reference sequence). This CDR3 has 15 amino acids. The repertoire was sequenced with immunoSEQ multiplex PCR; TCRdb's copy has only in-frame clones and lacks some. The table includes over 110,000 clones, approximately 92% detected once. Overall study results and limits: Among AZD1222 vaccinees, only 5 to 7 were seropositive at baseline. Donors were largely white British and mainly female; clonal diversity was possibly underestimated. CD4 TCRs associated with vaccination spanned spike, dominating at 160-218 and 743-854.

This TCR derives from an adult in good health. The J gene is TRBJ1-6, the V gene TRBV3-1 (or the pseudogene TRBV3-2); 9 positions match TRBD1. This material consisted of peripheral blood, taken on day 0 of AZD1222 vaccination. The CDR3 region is CASSPGTGLNSPLHF. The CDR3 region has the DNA TGTGCCAGCAGCCCTGGGACAGGGCTTAATTCACCCCTCCACTTT.